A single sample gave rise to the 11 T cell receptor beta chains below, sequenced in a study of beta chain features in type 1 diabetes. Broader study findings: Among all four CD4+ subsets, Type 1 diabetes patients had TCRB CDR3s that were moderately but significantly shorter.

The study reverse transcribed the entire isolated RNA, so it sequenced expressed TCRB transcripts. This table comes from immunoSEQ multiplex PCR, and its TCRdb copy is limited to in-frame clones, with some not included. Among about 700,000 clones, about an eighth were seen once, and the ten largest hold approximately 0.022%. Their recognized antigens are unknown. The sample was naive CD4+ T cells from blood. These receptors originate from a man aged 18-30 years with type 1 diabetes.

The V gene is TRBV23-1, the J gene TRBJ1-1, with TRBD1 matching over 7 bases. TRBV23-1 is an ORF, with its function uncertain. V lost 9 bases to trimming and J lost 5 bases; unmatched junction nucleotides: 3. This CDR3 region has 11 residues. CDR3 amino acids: CASQGGTEAFF. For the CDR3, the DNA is TGCGCCAGTCAGGGGGGGACTGAAGCTTTCTTT.

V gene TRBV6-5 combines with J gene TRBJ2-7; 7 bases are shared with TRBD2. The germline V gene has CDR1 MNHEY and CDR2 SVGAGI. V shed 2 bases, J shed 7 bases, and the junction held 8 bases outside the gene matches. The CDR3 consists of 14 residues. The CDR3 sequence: CASSYLQVGGEQYF. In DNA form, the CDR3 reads TGTGCCAGCAGTTACCTCCAGGTGGGAGGGGAGCAGTACTTC.

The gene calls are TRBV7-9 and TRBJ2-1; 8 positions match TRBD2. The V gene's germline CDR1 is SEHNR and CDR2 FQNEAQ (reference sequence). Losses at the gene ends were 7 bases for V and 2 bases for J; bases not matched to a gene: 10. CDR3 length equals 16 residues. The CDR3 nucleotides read TGTGCCAGCACCGTAGCAAGCGGGGGACCCTACAATGAGCAGTTCTTC. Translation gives CASTVASGGPYNEQFF.

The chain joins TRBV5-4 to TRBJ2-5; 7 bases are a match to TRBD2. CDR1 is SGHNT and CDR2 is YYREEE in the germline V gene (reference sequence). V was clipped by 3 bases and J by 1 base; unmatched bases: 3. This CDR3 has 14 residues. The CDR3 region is CASSSSSGQETQYF. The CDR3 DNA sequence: TGTGCCAGCAGCTCATCTAGCGGCCAAGAGACCCAGTACTTC. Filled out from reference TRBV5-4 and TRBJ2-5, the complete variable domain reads ETGVTQSPTHLIKTRGQQVTLRCSSQSGHNTVSWYQQALGQGPQFIFQYYREEENGRGNFPPRFSGLQFPNYSSELNVNALELDDSALYLCASSSSSGQETQYFGPGTRLLVL.

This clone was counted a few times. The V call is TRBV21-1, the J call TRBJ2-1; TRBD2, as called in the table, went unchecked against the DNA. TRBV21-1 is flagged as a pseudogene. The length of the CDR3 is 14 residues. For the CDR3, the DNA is TGTGCCAGCAGCGTGCGGGGGGGAATATGGGAGCAGTTCTTC. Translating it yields CASSVRGGIWEQFF.

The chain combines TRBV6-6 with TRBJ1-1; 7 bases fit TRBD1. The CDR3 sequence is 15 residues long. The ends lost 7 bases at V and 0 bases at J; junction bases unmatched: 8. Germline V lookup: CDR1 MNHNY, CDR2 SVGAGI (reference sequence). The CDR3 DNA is TGTGCCAGCATTGCGCCGGACAGGATGAACACTGAAGCTTTCTTT. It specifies CASIAPDRMNTEAFF.

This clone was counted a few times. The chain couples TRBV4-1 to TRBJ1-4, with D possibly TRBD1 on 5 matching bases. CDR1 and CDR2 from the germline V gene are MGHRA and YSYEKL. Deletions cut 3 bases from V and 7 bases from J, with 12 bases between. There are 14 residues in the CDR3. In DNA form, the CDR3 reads TGCGCCAGCAGCCAGAGGCAGGGAGGTGAAAAACTGTTTTTT. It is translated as CASSQRQGGEKLFF.

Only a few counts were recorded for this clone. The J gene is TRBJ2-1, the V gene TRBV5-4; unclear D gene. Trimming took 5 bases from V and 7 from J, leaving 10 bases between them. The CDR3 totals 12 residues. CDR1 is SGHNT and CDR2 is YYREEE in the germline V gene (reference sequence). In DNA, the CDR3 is TGTGCCAGCAGTCTGACCGAGAATGAGCAGTTCTTC. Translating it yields CASSLTENEQFF.

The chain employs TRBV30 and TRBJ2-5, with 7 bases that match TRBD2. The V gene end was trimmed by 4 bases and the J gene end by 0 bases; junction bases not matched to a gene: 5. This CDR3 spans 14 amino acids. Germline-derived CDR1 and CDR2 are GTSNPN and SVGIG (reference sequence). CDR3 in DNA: TGTGCCTGGAATCCTGGGGGGGACCAAGAGACCCAGTACTTC. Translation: CAWNPGGDQETQYF.

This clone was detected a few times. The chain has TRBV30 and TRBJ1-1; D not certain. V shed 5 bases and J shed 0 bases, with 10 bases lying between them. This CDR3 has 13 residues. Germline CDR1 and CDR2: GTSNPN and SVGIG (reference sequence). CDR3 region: CAWGRSMNTEAFF. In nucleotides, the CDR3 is TGTGCCTGGGGCCGGAGCATGAACACTGAAGCTTTCTTT.

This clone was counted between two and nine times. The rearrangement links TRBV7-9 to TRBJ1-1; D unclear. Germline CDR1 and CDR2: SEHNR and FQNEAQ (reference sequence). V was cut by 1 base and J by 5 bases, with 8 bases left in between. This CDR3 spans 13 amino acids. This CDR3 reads CASSLDSGTEAFF. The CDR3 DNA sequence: TGTGCCAGCAGCTTAGACAGTGGGACTGAAGCTTTCTTT.